The 3 T cell receptor beta chains listed next were all sequenced from one sample in a study of blood T cell repertoires in COVID-19. Produced via immunoSEQ multiplex PCR; TCRdb's table is partial and in-frame only. The sample yields about 120,000 clones, around 86% seen once. The sample taken for sequencing was peripheral blood. The receptors derive from a man of 80 years or more with acute or convalescent COVID-19.

The V and J genes are TRBV30 and TRBJ1-2, with 7 nucleotides matching TRBD1. Germline CDR1 GTSNPN, CDR2 SVGIG (reference sequence). The CDR3 consists of 14 residues. The J segment lost 5 bases and the V segment lost 3 bases, leaving 9 bases of the junction unmatched. The CDR3 sequence is CAWRKRQGRYGYTF. CDR3 DNA: TGTGCCTGGAGGAAAAGACAGGGTCGGTATGGCTACACCTTC.

This rearrangement joins TRBV19 to TRBJ2-1; D is ambiguous. Trimming removed 3 bases at V and 8 bases at J, with 11 bases between. Germline V gene sequence: CDR1 LNHDA, CDR2 SQIVND (reference sequence). The CDR3 covers 13 residues. The CDR3 coding sequence is TGTGCCAGTAGTATCTCCCTTGTCGATGAGCAGTTCTTC. As protein: CASSISLVDEQFF.

There are a few counts of this clone. The chain joins TRBV19 to TRBJ1-1; D might be TRBD1 (6 bases). The CDR3 extends over 11 amino acids. V was pared by 4 bases and J by 6 bases, with 6 bases between. Germline CDR1 reads LNHDA; CDR2 reads SQIVND (reference sequence). CDR3 sequence: CASSRQAEAFF. CDR3 coding DNA: TGTGCCAGTAGTAGACAGGCTGAAGCTTTCTTT.